A selection of T cell receptor beta chains follows, all from one sample in a study of Ad26.COV2.S vaccination and SARS-CoV-2 variants. The protocol was immunoSEQ multiplex PCR, while the TCRdb copy is restricted to in-frame clones and leaves out a portion. The sample includes 43,000 or so clones, 65% to 90% of them seen just once. This specimen consisted of peripheral blood, obtained after recovery from COVID-19. All receptors derive from a human donor who had recovered from COVID-19. CDR3s include the opening cysteine and the closing phenylalanine or tryptophan. D genes are given only for firm matches. Rows give clone size only sometimes, using once, few, many, or a class for an expanded clone.

CDR3 protein,CDR3 DNA,V gene,J gene,D gene,CDR3 length,clone size
CASSQPIQGNQPQHF,TGCGCCAGCAGTCAGCCTATACAGGGGAATCAGCCCCAGCATTTT,TRBV23-1,TRBJ1-5,TRBD1,15,.
CASSPGGDEAFF,TGTGCCAGCTCACCGGGAGGGGACGAAGCTTTCTTT,TRBV18,TRBJ1-1,.,12,.
CASSQGGKDTQYF,TGCGCCAGCAGCCAAGGAGGGAAGGATACGCAGTATTTT,TRBV5-1,TRBJ2-3,.,13,.
CASSSLGGGMPGYTF,TGTGCCAGCAGTTCGCTAGGGGGGGGTATGCCGGGCTACACCTTC,TRBV6-6,TRBJ1-2,.,15,.
CAIGGAGGYTF,TGTGCCATCGGGGGAGCAGGAGGCTACACCTTC,TRBV19,TRBJ1-2,.,11,.
CASSASQTTGELFF,TGTGCCAGCAGTGCCAGTCAGACCACCGGGGAGCTGTTTTTT,TRBV25-1,TRBJ2-2,.,14,once
CASSLEVGGYTF,TGCGCCAGCAGCTTGGAAGTGGGTGGCTACACCTTC,TRBV5-1,TRBJ1-2,.,12,.
CASSLGGNAYGYTF,TGCGCCAGCAGCTTGGGAGGGAACGCCTATGGCTACACCTTC,TRBV5-1,TRBJ1-2,.,14,.
CASSLRAGAEADTQYF,TGTGCCAGCAGCTTAAGGGCGGGAGCAGAGGCAGATACGCAGTATTTT,TRBV7-2,TRBJ2-3,TRBD2,16,once
CASSEARGGRDGYTF,TGTGCCAGCAGTGAAGCGAGAGGGGGAAGGGATGGCTACACCTTC,TRBV2,TRBJ1-2,.,15,.
CASGQASEYF,TGTGCCAGTGGGCAGGCCTCTGAATATTTT,TRBV19,TRBJ2-3,.,10,.
CASIKDGSYEQYF,TGTGCCAGCATCAAGGACGGGTCCTACGAGCAGTACTTC,TRBV25-1,TRBJ2-7,.,13,.
CAISEGGTGVGYTF,TGTGCCATCAGTGAGGGTGGGACAGGGGTTGGCTACACCTTC,TRBV10-3,TRBJ1-2,TRBD1,14,.
CAWSGQGAYGYTF,TGTGCCTGGAGTGGACAGGGAGCCTATGGCTACACCTTC,TRBV30,TRBJ1-2,TRBD1,13,.
CASSFYGNDEAFF,TGTGCCAGCAGTTTTTACGGGAATGATGAAGCTTTCTTT,TRBV12-3/TRBV12-4,TRBJ1-1,.,13,.
CASSYRRNEGNTEAFF,TGTGCCAGCAGTTACAGGCGGAACGAAGGGAACACTGAAGCTTTCTTT,TRBV6-5,TRBJ1-1,.,16,once
CASSQDSSVSGANVLTF,TGTGCCAGCAGCCAAGACAGCAGCGTCTCTGGGGCCAACGTCCTGACTTTC,TRBV3-1/TRBV3-2,TRBJ2-6,.,17,.
CASSSFPTGGTEAFF,TGTGCCAGCAGCTCCTTTCCGACAGGGGGCACTGAAGCTTTCTTT,TRBV5-4,TRBJ1-1,TRBD1,15,.
CASSQFANSGNTIYF,TGTGCCAGCAGCCAATTCGCCAACTCTGGAAACACCATATATTTT,TRBV3-1/TRBV3-2,TRBJ1-3,.,15,once
CASSVLNTEAFF,TGTGCCAGCAGCGTCTTGAACACTGAAGCTTTCTTT,TRBV9,TRBJ1-1,.,12,.
CASNEQGLGAFF,TGTGCCAGTAATGAACAGGGGCTTGGAGCTTTCTTT,TRBV19,TRBJ1-1,TRBD1,12,few
CAWSVRAGSTSYEQYF,TGTGCCTGGAGTGTACGTGCAGGGAGTACCTCCTACGAGCAGTACTTC,TRBV30,TRBJ2-7,.,16,.
CASSPAGQGGNEQFF,TGTGCCAGCTCACCCGCGGGACAGGGAGGGAATGAGCAGTTCTTC,TRBV18,TRBJ2-1,TRBD1,15,.
CASSQEYGYTF,TGCGCCAGCTCTCAGGAGTATGGCTACACCTTC,TRBV5-1,TRBJ1-2,.,11,.
CASRTGPSGIQQYF,TGTGCCAGCAGGACGGGGCCTAGCGGGATTCAGCAGTACTTC,TRBV6-6,TRBJ2-7,TRBD2,14,.
CASSPEIGPSTEAFF,TGTGCCAGCAGCCCAGAGATAGGGCCGAGCACTGAAGCTTTCTTT,TRBV7-2,TRBJ1-1,.,15,medium-sized
CASSLASPNTEAFF,TGTGCCAGCAGCTTGGCCAGTCCGAACACTGAAGCTTTCTTT,TRBV7-9,TRBJ1-1,.,14,.
CASRSGGAYGYTF,TGTGCCAGCAGAAGCGGGGGGGCCTATGGCTACACCTTC,TRBV28,TRBJ1-2,.,13,.
CASSSPGANVLTF,TGTGCCAGCAGCTCCCCGGGGGCCAACGTCCTGACTTTC,TRBV5-5,TRBJ2-6,.,13,.